The next 9 T cell receptor beta chains were all read from a single sample in a study of PD-1 blockade in classical Hodgkin lymphoma (dated by TCRdb to 2018 to 2021). Reading the label with the study, this specimen's time point is: cycle 4 day 1 (C4D1), after 6 weeks of nivolumab. All trial patients had relapsed after autologous stem cell transplantation, with cohorts A, B and C differing in prior brentuximab vedotin exposure. The library was produced with the immunoSEQ multiplex PCR assay. TCRdb mirrors the immuneACCESS table, restricted to in-frame sequences. Some clones are absent from its copies; in checked studies, under half trace to an unresolved V gene, and the reason for the others is unknown. The sample has some 30,000 clones on record, 72% of them singletons. The ten largest clones take up approximately 3.5% of the sample. Sequencing was performed on peripheral blood mononuclear cells (PBMCs), taken before the fourth cycle of nivolumab. The receptors shown here come from a human donor with classical Hodgkin lymphoma.

The chain uses TRBV5-4 and TRBJ1-2; a possible D gene is TRBD1 (5 bases). V dropped 4 bases and J dropped 4 bases, with 14 bases sitting between them. This CDR3 is built from 14 residues. CDR1 is SGHNT and CDR2 is YYREEE in the germline V gene (reference sequence). DNA for the CDR3: TGTGCCAGCAGCCAGGCCGGGACGGTCTATGGCTACACCTTC. Translation gives CASSQAGTVYGYTF. Supplemented by reference TRBV5-4 and TRBJ1-2, the full variable domain reads ETGVTQSPTHLIKTRGQQVTLRCSSQSGHNTVSWYQQALGQGPQFIFQYYREEENGRGNFPPRFSGLQFPNYSSELNVNALELDDSALYLCASSQAGTVYGYTFGSGTRLTVV.

This clone was seen a few times. The V call is TRBV2, the J call TRBJ2-7; 8 bases fit TRBD1. The CDR3 contains 14 residues. V was pared by 6 bases and J by 6 bases, with 10 bases of the junction left unmatched. CDR1 and CDR2 (germline): SNHLY, FYNNEI. The CDR3 coding sequence is TGTGCCAGCAGCGAGGACAGGGAGATTGCCGAGCAGTACTTC. Amino acid sequence: CASSEDREIAEQYF.

This clone was counted a single time. The rearrangement joins TRBV13 to TRBJ1-3; TRBD1 agrees at 7 bases. Germline CDR1 reads PRHDT; CDR2 reads FYEKMQ (reference sequence). CDR3 length: 15 amino acids. V was clipped by 2 bases and J by 3 bases; unmatched bases: 4. This CDR3 reads CASSLQGVFGNTIYF. The CDR3 bases are TGTGCCAGCAGCTTACAGGGGGTCTTTGGAAACACCATATATTTT.

V is TRBV27 and J is TRBJ1-1; D is perhaps TRBD1 (5 bases). Germline V lookup: CDR1 MNHEY, CDR2 SMNVEV (reference sequence). V was cut by 5 bases and J by 0 bases, with 16 bases left in between. The length of the CDR3 is 16 residues. Written as DNA, the CDR3 is TGTGCCAGCAGTCGAACGGGTCGGGGCTTGAACACTGAAGCTTTCTTT. Residues: CASSRTGRGLNTEAFF.

The chain employs TRBV5-1 and TRBJ2-2, with a tentative D call TRBD2 (5 bases). V was trimmed by 5 bases and J by 7 bases, leaving 18 bases between them. Germline V gene data show CDR1 as SGHRS and CDR2 as YFSETQ. The CDR3 is made up of 15 amino acids. Here the CDR3 reads CASSSGRGTVGELFF. CDR3 coding DNA: TGCGCCAGCAGTAGTGGTCGGGGTACGGTCGGGGAGCTGTTTTTT.

This rearrangement joins TRBV2 to TRBJ1-1; unclear D gene. Germline CDR1 is SNHLY and CDR2 is FYNNEI. The length of the CDR3 is 10 residues. Trimming cost V 7 bases and J 7 bases, with 7 bases left between them. CDR3 sequence (DNA): TGTGCCAGCAAATCATTTGAAGCTTTCTTT. This sequence encodes CASKSFEAFF.

This rearrangement joins TRBV2 to TRBJ2-3, with 14 bases lining up with TRBD2. The germline V gene has CDR1 SNHLY and CDR2 FYNNEI. The ends lost 3 bases at V and 8 bases at J; junction bases unmatched: 1. CDR3 size: 14 residues. The CDR3 DNA is TGTGCCAGCAGTGAGGGACTAGCGGGGGCTACGCAGTATTTT. Translated, it gives CASSEGLAGATQYF.

This clone appeared a single time. The V gene is TRBV30, the J gene TRBJ2-7; D is unclear. This CDR3 contains 12 residues. Germline lookup yields CDR1 GTSNPN and CDR2 SVGIG (reference sequence). The V gene lost 0 bases and the J gene lost 4 bases, with 7 bases spanning the gap. The chain's CDR3 is CAWSVSGYEQYF. DNA for the CDR3: TGTGCCTGGAGTGTTTCCGGGTACGAGCAGTACTTC.

This clone was counted a few times. The chain has TRBV5-4 and TRBJ2-1; D not resolved. This CDR3 has 15 residues. Germline CDR1 reads SGHNT; CDR2 reads YYREEE (reference sequence). The V end was cut by 0 bases, the J end by 9 bases, with 16 bases between. CDR3 sequence: CASSLDVDIMGEQFF. CDR3 bases: TGTGCCAGCAGCTTGGACGTCGACATTATGGGTGAGCAGTTCTTC.